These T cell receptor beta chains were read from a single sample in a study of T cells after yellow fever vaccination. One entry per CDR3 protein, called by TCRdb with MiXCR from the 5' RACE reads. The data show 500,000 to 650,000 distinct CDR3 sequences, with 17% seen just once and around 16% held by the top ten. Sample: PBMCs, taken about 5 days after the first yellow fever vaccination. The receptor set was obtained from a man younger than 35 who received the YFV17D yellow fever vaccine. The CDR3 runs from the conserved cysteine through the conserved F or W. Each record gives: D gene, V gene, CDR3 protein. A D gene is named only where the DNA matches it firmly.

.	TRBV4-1	CASSQAPKNIQYF
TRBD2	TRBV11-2	CASSPRLAGGTGGYEQYF
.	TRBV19	CASSIMGSGTGELFF
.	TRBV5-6	CASSRTDYEQFF
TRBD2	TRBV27	CASSLNGGGFETQYF
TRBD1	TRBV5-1	CASSPYRGQTTGELFF
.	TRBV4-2	CASSQINPRETAPSPLHF
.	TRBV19	CASSTRGRTDTQYF
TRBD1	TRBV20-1	CSAPGAGGPGELFF
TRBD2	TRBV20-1	CSPLARGGSYNEQFF
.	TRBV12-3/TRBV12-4	CASSLNQGSYEQYF
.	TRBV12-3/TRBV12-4	CASSSATLGYGYTF
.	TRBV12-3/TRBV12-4	CTCSTPYAGGGFTDTQYF
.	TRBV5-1	CASSLYDPNSPLHF
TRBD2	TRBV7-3	CASSFRLAGSNEQFF
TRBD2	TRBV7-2	CASSSPSGAADTQYF
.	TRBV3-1	CASSQVGYNSPLHF
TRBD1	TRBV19	CASSGRTGDYEQYF
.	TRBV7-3	CASSLPPGNEQFF
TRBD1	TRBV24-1	CATSDRTGPTAFF
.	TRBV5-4	CASSLVPWVSGGSGANVLTF
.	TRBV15	CATSRDSPTWDVGYEQYF
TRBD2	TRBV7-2	CASLPRGGAVDTQYF
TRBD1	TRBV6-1	CASSDRDRDYGYTF
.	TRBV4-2	CASSQGEGARRETQYF
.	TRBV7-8	CASSPGRINSYEQYF
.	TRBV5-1	CASRDRGGWSETQYF
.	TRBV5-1	CASSVDTDTQYF
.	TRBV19	CASSTRSDTQYF
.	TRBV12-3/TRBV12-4	CASSLGSPRGWGYTF
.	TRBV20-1	CSAKEPNEKLFF
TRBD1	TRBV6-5	CASIRRPGQGAGEQYF
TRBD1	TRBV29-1	CSVEKQDRGFTEAFF
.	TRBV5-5	CASSSDRPAFEQFF
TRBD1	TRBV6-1	CASRTGTGSPYEQYF
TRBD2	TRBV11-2	CASSFYRLAGGQTYNEQFF
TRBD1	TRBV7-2	CASRKDRVNTEAFF
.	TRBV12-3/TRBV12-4	CASSFMGYGYTF
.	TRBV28	CASSFRTRARDSPLHF
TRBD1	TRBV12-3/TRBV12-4	CASGGTDRGPGELFF